The source of this T cell receptor (beta chain) is a study of PD-1 blockade in classical Hodgkin lymphoma. General study points: Still unresolved is the cause of the repertoire differences, which may be disease activity or prior therapy.

Comments on this clone: Its antigen remains unidentified.

The CDR3 loop spans 13 amino acids. V was shortened by 4 bases and J by 6 bases, with 13 bases between the two germline ends. Germline CDR1 SNHLY, CDR2 FYNNEI. Sequencing used immunoSEQ multiplex PCR; TCRdb keeps in-frame clones, though not all of them. In the table there are tens of thousands of clones, around 90% of which are singletons. This sample's time point: newly diagnosed, previously untreated cHL patient sample. The chain combines TRBV2 with TRBJ2-7, with D perhaps TRBD2 (6 bases). The sequenced material came from peripheral blood mononuclear cells (PBMCs). The receptor was derived from a human donor with classical Hodgkin lymphoma. CDR3 amino acids: CASSGLENREQYV. CDR3 coding DNA: TGTGCCAGCAGTGGACTAGAGAACCGCGAGCAGTACGTC.